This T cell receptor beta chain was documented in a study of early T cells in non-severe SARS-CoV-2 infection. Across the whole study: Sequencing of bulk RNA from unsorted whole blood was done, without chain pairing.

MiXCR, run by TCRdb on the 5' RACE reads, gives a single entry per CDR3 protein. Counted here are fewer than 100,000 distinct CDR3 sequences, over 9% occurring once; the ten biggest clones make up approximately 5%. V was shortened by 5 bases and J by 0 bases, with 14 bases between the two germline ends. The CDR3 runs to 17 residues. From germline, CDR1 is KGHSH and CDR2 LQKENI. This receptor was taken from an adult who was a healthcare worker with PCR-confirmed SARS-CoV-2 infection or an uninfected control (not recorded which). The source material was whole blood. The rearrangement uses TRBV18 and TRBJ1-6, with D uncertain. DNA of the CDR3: TGTGCCAGCTCAGATAGAACGTTCAGCTCCTATAATTCACCCCTCCACTTT. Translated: CASSDRTFSSYNSPLHF. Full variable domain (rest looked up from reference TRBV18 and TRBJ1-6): NAGVMQNPRHLVRRRGQEARLRCSPMKGHSHVYWYRQLPEEGLKFMVYLQKENIIDESGMPKERFSAEFPKEGPSILRIQQVVRGDSAAYFCASSDRTFSSYNSPLHFGNGTRLTVT.